The 30 T cell receptor beta chains listed next were all sequenced from one sample in a study of T-cell memory formation after mild COVID-19. In TCRdb, the 5' RACE reads were re-called with MiXCR into one record per CDR3 protein. The sample lists 150,000 or so distinct CDR3 sequences, 20% to 25% occurring once. The sample comprised PBMCs or a T cell subset sorted from them (not recorded which). Receptors originate from an adult woman who had mild COVID-19 (a few samples of this study predate the infection). Cell type and time point are not known.

The V gene is TRBV12-3 or TRBV12-4, the J gene TRBJ2-1, with D uncertain. The CDR3 contains 16 residues. Trimming removed 5 bases at V and 0 bases at J, with 14 bases between. The CDR3 sequence is CASSPRRQSSYNEQFF. The CDR3 bases are TGTGCCAGCAGTCCCCGAAGGCAGAGCTCCTACAATGAGCAGTTCTTC.

This clonotype was found a few times. The chain is built from TRBV7-8 and TRBJ2-5; 10 nucleotides align to TRBD2. From germline, CDR1 is SGHVS and CDR2 FQNEAQ. This CDR3 contains 15 residues. The J segment lost 3 bases and the V segment lost 3 bases, leaving 4 bases of the junction unmatched. CDR3 nucleotides: TGTGCCAGCAGCTTTAGCGGGGGGACTAAAGAGACCCAGTACTTC. Protein: CASSFSGGTKETQYF.

The chain carries TRBV5-1 and TRBJ2-2; a possible D gene is TRBD2 (6 bases). Trimming removed 7 bases from V and 6 bases from J, with 7 bases in between. Germline V gene sequence: CDR1 SGHRS, CDR2 YFSETQ. The length of the CDR3 is 11 residues. The CDR3 bases are TGCGCCAGCTGGGAGGCCGGGGAGCTGTTTTTT. Encoded protein: CASWEAGELFF.

J is TRBJ1-1 and V is TRBV6-5, with D hard to call. This CDR3 comprises 12 residues. Germline CDR1 reads MNHEY; CDR2 reads SVGAGI. The V end lost 8 bases, the J end lost 1 base, and 8 bases lay between the germline ends. CDR3 nucleotides: TGTGCCAGCGGTGCATGGAACACTGAAGCTTTCTTT. It encodes CASGAWNTEAFF.

This clonotype was counted a few times. The gene calls are TRBV23-1 and TRBJ1-4, with D maybe TRBD1 (5 bases). TRBV23-1 is labeled an ORF, and its function is uncertain. With 6 bases removed from V and 2 bases from J, the gap between germline ends came to 13 bases. The length of the CDR3 is 15 residues. The CDR3 sequence: CASSQPGGTNEKLFF. CDR3 coding DNA: TGCGCCAGCAGCCAGCCGGGGGGTACTAATGAAAAACTGTTTTTT.

This clonotype was counted between two and nine times. J is TRBJ1-1 and V is TRBV5-6; the D is unclear. The CDR3 contains 13 residues. V lost 0 bases and J 6 bases, leaving 9 bases between the germline ends. Per germline, CDR1 SGHDT and CDR2 YYEEEE. Here the CDR3 DNA reads TGTGCCAGCAGCTTGGTGGGAGGGCCTGAAGCTTTCTTT. This translates into CASSLVGGPEAFF.

The CDR3 here is CASSPREGPTDTQYF. In nucleotides, the CDR3 is TGCGCCAGCAGTCCCAGGGAAGGGCCCACAGATACGCAGTATTTT. The rearrangement joins TRBV23-1 to TRBJ2-3; weak D call: TRBD1 (5 bases). TRBV23-1 is assigned to the ORF class and has an uncertain function. The CDR3 runs to 15 residues. Trimming removed 4 bases at V and 2 bases at J, with 13 bases between.

The chain uses TRBV5-1 and TRBJ2-3, with D uncertain. CDR1 is SGHRS, CDR2 YFSETQ, per germline. The CDR3 runs 13 residues. Deletions cut 0 bases from V and 3 bases from J, with 5 bases between. The DNA of the CDR3 is TGCGCCAGCAGCTTGGACGAAACAGATACGCAGTATTTT. It encodes CASSLDETDTQYF.

The V call is TRBV7-9, the J call TRBJ1-6, with D possibly TRBD1 on 5 matching bases. The germline gives CDR1 SEHNR, CDR2 FQNEAQ (reference sequence). The CDR3 consists of 15 residues. V shed 5 bases and J shed 5 bases, with 13 bases lying between them. The CDR3 is CASSHGRRDNSPLHF. CDR3 bases: TGTGCCAGCAGCCACGGTCGCAGGGATAATTCACCCCTCCACTTT.

Concerning this clonotype: The junction departs from the called germline gene at one end, perhaps through a read error. The chain links TRBV27 to TRBJ1-2; 12 bases are shared with TRBD1. The CDR3 runs to 16 residues. Germline V gives CDR1 MNHEY, CDR2 SMNVEV (reference sequence). The CDR3 region is CASSVSGQGAGYGYTF. CDR3 sequence (DNA): TGTGCCAGCAGTGTATCGGGACAGGGGGCAGGCTATGGCTACACCTTC.

This clonotype occurred a few times. Here the CDR3 DNA reads TGCGCCAGCAGCTTGGGTAGCGAGAGGTATGAGCAGTTCTTC. This translates into CASSLGSERYEQFF. This chain connects TRBV5-1 to TRBJ2-1; D possibly corresponds to TRBD2 (5 bases). V shed 0 bases and J shed 8 bases, with 12 bases lying between them. Germline V gives CDR1 SGHRS, CDR2 YFSETQ. The CDR3 runs 14 residues.

The genes are TRBV12-3 or TRBV12-4 and TRBJ2-1; 7 bases are a match to TRBD2. Trimming took 10 bases from V and 0 from J; bases not matched to a gene: 15. The CDR3 totals 17 residues. CDR3 loop: CATWRGLADLSYNEQFF. CDR3 nucleotide sequence: TGTGCCACTTGGCGGGGCCTAGCGGACCTCTCCTACAATGAGCAGTTCTTC.

This clonotype was counted a few times. V is TRBV4-2 and J is TRBJ2-1, with 7 nucleotides matching TRBD2. The CDR3 extends over 16 amino acids. Germline V gene sequence: CDR1 LGHNA, CDR2 YNFKEQ. V lost 0 bases, J lost 2 bases, and 4 bases stayed unmatched. CDR3 region: CASSQELAGAYNEQFF. In DNA form, the CDR3 reads TGTGCCAGCAGCCAAGAGCTCGCGGGAGCCTACAATGAGCAGTTCTTC.

The chain has TRBV7-6 and TRBJ2-7; TRBD1 matches 7 bases. V dropped 3 bases and J dropped 6; count of bases not matched to a gene: 2. The CDR3 runs to 12 residues. Germline lookup yields CDR1 SGHVS and CDR2 FNYEAQ. The CDR3 here is CASSFTGVEQYF. Here the CDR3 DNA reads TGTGCCAGCAGCTTTACAGGGGTCGAGCAGTACTTC.

The gene calls are TRBV7-9 and TRBJ2-7; D gene unclear. Germline loops: CDR1 SEHNR, CDR2 FQNEAQ (reference sequence). The CDR3 sequence is 14 residues long. Trimming removed 5 bases from V and 0 bases from J, with 11 bases in between. Here the CDR3 reads CASSPDSGSYEQYF. The CDR3 DNA follows: TGTGCCAGCAGCCCCGACTCGGGCTCCTACGAGCAGTACTTC.

This clonotype turned up a few times. The chain employs TRBV6-4 and TRBJ2-1; a possible D gene is TRBD1 (7 bases). This CDR3 spans 14 amino acids. The germline V and J ends were trimmed by 0 bases and 8 bases, with 11 bases remaining between them. The V gene's germline CDR1 is MRHNA and CDR2 SNTAGT. The CDR3 DNA is TGTGCCAGCAGTGACTCCGGAGGGGGCGATGAGCAGTTCTTC. It codes for CASSDSGGGDEQFF.

This clonotype has only a few counts. V gene TRBV6-1 combines with J gene TRBJ2-3; D possibly corresponds to TRBD2 (6 bases). V gave up 7 bases and J gave up 1 base, with 15 bases separating them. Germline V gene sequence: CDR1 MNHNS, CDR2 SASEGT. The CDR3 is made up of 15 amino acids. The CDR3 protein is CASIPGVGGTDTQYF. CDR3 in DNA: TGTGCCAGCATACCGGGGGTAGGAGGCACAGATACGCAGTATTTT.

In its sample, this clonotype ranks as medium-sized (0.01 to 0.1%). J is TRBJ2-7 and V is TRBV5-6, with TRBD2 matching 12 bases. J lost 3 bases, V lost 4 bases, and 8 bases had no gene match. Germline lookup yields CDR1 SGHDT and CDR2 YYEEEE. This CDR3 comprises 16 residues. The CDR3 bases are TGTGCCAGCAGCGGGGGACTAGCGGGTCGCTTCTACGAGCAGTACTTC. It encodes CASSGGLAGRFYEQYF.

The V and J genes are TRBV7-8 and TRBJ2-1; a possible D gene is TRBD2 (5 bases). Trimming left V 5 bases short and J 10 bases short, with 18 bases between. CDR1 is SGHVS, CDR2 FQNEAQ, per germline. The CDR3 extends over 14 amino acids. CDR3 in DNA: TGTGCCAGCAGCCATCCGGACTCCCTCGGCGAGCAGTTCTTC. It codes for CASSHPDSLGEQFF.

This clonotype was observed a few times. The genes are TRBV29-1 and TRBJ2-7, with a weak D call TRBD1 (6 bases). Germline V gene sequence: CDR1 SQVTM, CDR2 ANQGSEA. The V end lost 1 base, the J end lost 0 bases, and 22 bases lay between the germline ends. This CDR3 has 18 residues. The CDR3 DNA sequence: TGCAGCGTTGAAGTCTCGGTAAAGGGGGACACAAGCTCCTACGAGCAGTACTTC. Translation gives CSVEVSVKGDTSSYEQYF.

The rearrangement joins TRBV5-4 to TRBJ2-1, with D possibly being TRBD1 or TRBD2 (5 bases each). Germline CDR1 and CDR2: SGHNT and YYREEE (reference sequence). The CDR3 covers 12 residues. Trimming shortened V by 5 bases and J by 6 bases, and 9 bases separated the two germline ends. CDR3 nucleotides: TGTGCCAGCAGGCTTGGGACCAATGAGCAGTTCTTC. Its translation: CASRLGTNEQFF.

This clonotype was seen a handful of times. The chain joins TRBV6-5 to TRBJ2-3; the D gene is possibly TRBD1 (6 bases). From germline, CDR1 is MNHEY and CDR2 SVGAGI. CDR3 length equals 12 residues. Trimming cost V 6 bases and J 10 bases, with 14 bases left between them. CDR3 sequence (DNA): TGTGCCAGCAGCCCGGGGCCAGGGGCGCAGTATTTT. It encodes CASSPGPGAQYF.

This clonotype turned up a few times. The V and J genes are TRBV5-1 and TRBJ2-1; 14 bases line up with TRBD2. Losses at the gene ends were 3 bases for V and 4 bases for J; bases not matched to a gene: 12. This CDR3 spans 19 amino acids. The germline CDR1 and CDR2 sequences are SGHRS and YFSETQ. Here the CDR3 DNA reads TGCGCCAGCAGCTCCTACCCGGGACTAGCGGGAGTAGGTTACAATGAGCAGTTCTTC. Translation: CASSSYPGLAGVGYNEQFF.

This chain uses TRBV7-9 with TRBJ1-5; no clear D. Germline CDR1 SEHNR, CDR2 FQNEAQ (reference sequence). V lost 7 bases and J lost 4, with 17 bases in between. CDR3 length: 15 amino acids. CDR3 nucleotide sequence: TGTGCCAGCACCTCAACAACCGGGCCTAATCAGCCCCAGCATTTT. Its protein product is CASTSTTGPNQPQHF.

The chain joins TRBV4-2 to TRBJ2-7; 7 bases are shared with TRBD1. The J segment lost 1 base and the V segment lost 2 bases, leaving 8 bases of the junction unmatched. CDR1 and CDR2 (germline): LGHNA, YNFKEQ. This CDR3 has 16 amino acids. The CDR3 nucleotides are TGTGCCAGCAGCCAACCCGGGACAGAATATTCCTACGAGCAGTACTTC. Protein product: CASSQPGTEYSYEQYF.

This clonotype was recorded a few times. The chain uses TRBV9 and TRBJ2-3; 7 bases align to TRBD2. This CDR3 has 14 residues. From germline, CDR1 is SGDLS and CDR2 YYNGEE. Trimming removed 7 bases from V and 4 bases from J; junction bases left unmatched: 9. The DNA of the CDR3 is TGTGCCAGCTCCGAGGGCGGGGGTCCAGATACGCAGTATTTT. It translates to CASSEGGGPDTQYF.

The V call is TRBV29-1, the J call TRBJ1-2, with no clear D. The CDR3 runs to 13 residues. Trimming removed 7 bases at V and 6 bases at J, with 18 bases between. CDR1 SQVTM and CDR2 ANQGSEA come from the germline V gene. CDR3 in DNA: TGCAGCGGAAAGGTGACTTCGGTGGATGGCTACACCTTC. Translated: CSGKVTSVDGYTF.

This chain uses TRBV12-3 or TRBV12-4 with TRBJ2-1, with 7 bases matching TRBD2. The J segment lost 7 bases and the V segment lost 7 bases, leaving 4 bases of the junction unmatched. The CDR3 is made up of 12 amino acids. CDR3 amino acids: CASTLGGNEQFF. CDR3 nucleotides: TGTGCCAGCACTCTGGGGGGGAATGAGCAGTTCTTC.

This clonotype was seen a few times. This chain uses TRBV9 with TRBJ1-1; TRBD1 is a possible D gene (5 bases). The germline V and J ends were trimmed by 3 bases and 5 bases, with 11 bases remaining between them. In germline, CDR1 is SGDLS, CDR2 YYNGEE. The CDR3 is 13 amino acids. For the CDR3, the DNA is TGTGCCAGCAGCGCAGGGATTGGGACTGAAGCTTTCTTT. Protein sequence: CASSAGIGTEAFF.

The V and J genes are TRBV5-1 and TRBJ2-1, with 9 bases fitting TRBD2. Germline trimming cut 2 bases from V and 4 bases from J; bases unmatched to any gene: 4. CDR3 length equals 15 residues. Germline CDR1 SGHRS, CDR2 YFSETQ. The CDR3 sequence: CASSFASGVYNEQFF. The CDR3 region has the DNA TGCGCCAGCAGCTTTGCTAGCGGGGTATACAATGAGCAGTTCTTC.